The entry that follows covers one TCR beta chain sequence. The specificity of this receptor is unknown. One base away there is no much larger clone; base qualities are not given. Ends trimmed: V by 0 bases, J by 4 bases; bases unmatched to a gene: 6. As encoded in the germline V gene, CDR1 is SGDLS while CDR2 is YYNGEE. The CDR3 goes from the cysteine to the phenylalanine over 16 residues. The retained sequence is limited to the CDR3, 48 bases, with the frame set at the first base. Another Seattle source contributed samples from volunteer blood donors who had recovered from COVID-19. Each collaborating institution followed its own protocols to collect whole blood in K2EDTA tubes. For TCRbeta analysis, collaborators shipped samples in one of three forms: frozen whole blood, isolated PBMCs, or DNA extracted from either of those sample types. This sample is drawn from a study of blood T cell repertoires in COVID-19 (dated by TCRdb to 2020 to 2022). Background on the whole study: Samples covering the acute and convalescent phases of COVID-19 were provided by collaborators in the United States, Italy and Spain. The prospective study material was composed of cDNA or gDNA derived from T cells, B-cell-depleted T cells, or PBMCs. Subjects who had been exposed to COVID-19, were actively infected with it, or had recovered from it provided the deeply sampled blood TCRbeta repertoires that made up the dataset. The repertoires were released in a freely available public database intended as a resource for research on the immune response to SARS-CoV-2. The samples were drawn from two sources: the first 160 participants of the ongoing ImmuneRACE study, and 950 to 1,500 subjects contributed by 6 global collaborators. A de-identified subject ID, COVID-19 status, age in years and sex were almost always included in the sample metadata. HLA class I and class II types, where available, came from metadata supplied by the sample provider rather than from assay-based typing.

TCRbeta CDR3 regions were amplified from genomic DNA by means of the immunoSEQ Assay, a bias-controlled multiplex PCR. Turning to the authors' computational methods: The number of nucleated cells in each sample was estimated from the amplification of reference gene primers within the assay. To quantify the absolute abundance of each unique TCRbeta CDR3 rearrangement, sequence reads were collapsed and filtered. For each sample, productive Simpson clonality was calculated by taking the square root of Simpson's diversity index across productive rearrangements. TCRdb limited this immuneACCESS table to in-frame rearrangements with V and J called. A share of clones is missing; checked studies link under half to unresolved V genes, and the rest is unexplained. V and J calls and clone size follow that table, whereas D and trimming were derived from the DNA. This sample holds 130,000 to 150,000 clones; about four fifths were observed only once. The top ten hold around 3.8% of the sample.

Points the paper makes about the study in general: Clinical and demographic metadata were provided uncurated, with the amount varying by source and participant.

Sequencing was carried out using peripheral blood. The chain joins TRBV9 to TRBJ2-5, with 10 bases in between that match TRBD2. The sequence was collected from a man between 65 and 85 years old who had recovered from COVID-19. CDR3 sequence: CASSVGLAGVAETQYF. The DNA sequence reads TGTGCCAGCAGCGTAGGTCTAGCGGGAGTAGCAGAGACCCAGTACTTC.